This entry lists 22 T cell receptor beta chains sequenced from one sample in a study of technical replicates of blood from several donors (dated by TCRdb to 2016 to 2017). Library prep was done by the immunoSEQ multiplex PCR assay. TCRdb stores this immuneACCESS table with in-frame sequences only. Part of the clones is absent; in the studies checked, under half of the shortfall reflects unresolved V genes, and no reason is known for the rest. This sample lists about 60,000 clones; approximately 90% were detected once. Roughly 5.2% of the sample is in the top ten clones. The specimen sequenced was PBMCs. The source is a human donor in good health. Some clones in this sample may be carry-over from other donors' samples.

The count of this clone is one. J is TRBJ2-2 and V is TRBV7-2; D possibly corresponds to TRBD2 (6 bases). The germline V and J ends were trimmed by 3 bases and 5 bases, with 10 bases remaining between them. The CDR3 spans 14 residues. In germline, CDR1 is SGHTA, CDR2 FQGNSA. This CDR3 reads CASSFGGETGELFF. The CDR3 nucleotides read TGTGCCAGCAGCTTCGGGGGAGAAACCGGGGAGCTGTTTTTT.

The V and J genes are TRBV20-1 and TRBJ1-3, with D uncertain. The CDR3 has 11 amino acids. Trimming took 5 bases from V and 4 from J, leaving 6 bases between them. Germline assignment: CDR1 DFQATT and CDR2 SNEGSKA (reference sequence). CDR3: CSAFYGNTIYF. CDR3 nucleotide sequence: TGCAGTGCTTTCTACGGAAACACCATATATTTT.

Only one count was recorded for this clone. The chain employs TRBV4-2 and TRBJ2-5; D gene uncertain. CDR1 LGHNA and CDR2 YNFKEQ come from the germline V gene. Trimming took off 0 bases at V and 4 bases at J, with 18 bases between the two ends. The CDR3 covers 17 residues. CDR3: CASSQEFGRLPGETQYF. The CDR3, as DNA: TGTGCCAGCAGCCAAGAATTCGGCCGACTGCCGGGAGAGACCCAGTACTTC.

This clone was recorded once. The chain uses TRBV4-1 and TRBJ1-1; D is unclear. The CDR3 length is 16 residues. CDR1 and CDR2 from the germline V gene are MGHRA and YSYEKL. Deletions cut 0 bases from V and 0 bases from J, with 11 bases between. The CDR3 DNA is TGCGCCAGCAGCCAAGATCTTTCGGTGCTGAACACTGAAGCTTTCTTT. Translation gives CASSQDLSVLNTEAFF.

The V call is TRBV5-6, the J call TRBJ1-2; TRBD1 is a possible D gene (6 bases). This CDR3 has 13 amino acids. In germline, CDR1 is SGHDT, CDR2 YYEEEE. V lost 6 bases, J lost 7 bases, and 16 bases lay in between. CDR3 sequence (DNA): TGTGCCAGCACCTACACAAACAGGGTTGGCTACACCTTC. Its protein is CASTYTNRVGYTF.

J is TRBJ2-2 and V is TRBV23-1; TRBD2 agrees at 7 bases. TRBV23-1 is an ORF, with its function uncertain. V shed 8 bases and J 3 bases; nucleotides not matched to a gene: 9. The length of the CDR3 is 15 residues. CDR3 DNA: TGCGCCAGCCCATGGGGGGGATTGGACACCGGGGAGCTGTTTTTT. This gives the protein CASPWGGLDTGELFF.

J is TRBJ2-1 and V is TRBV7-8; TRBD2 aligns across 12 bases. Germline CDR1 and CDR2: SGHVS and FQNEAQ. This CDR3 region has 17 residues. V shed 4 bases and J 0 bases; nucleotides not matched to a gene: 4. CDR3 region: CASSYGLAGSSYNEQFF. In DNA, the CDR3 is TGTGCCAGCAGCTACGGACTAGCGGGGAGCTCCTACAATGAGCAGTTCTTC.

The chain uses TRBV7-9 and TRBJ2-7; D might be TRBD2 (6 bases). Trimming left V 1 base short and J 2 bases short, with 12 bases between. Germline CDR1 reads SEHNR; CDR2 reads FQNEAQ (reference sequence). The CDR3 sequence is 15 residues long. This chain's CDR3 is CASSLGGTGPYEQYF. The DNA for the CDR3 is TGTGCCAGCAGCTTAGGCGGGACGGGCCCCTACGAGCAGTACTTC.

The genes are TRBV30 and TRBJ2-7, with TRBD2 as a possible D gene (6 bases). Germline values: CDR1 GTSNPN, CDR2 SVGIG (reference sequence). V was clipped by 0 bases and J by 2 bases, with 20 bases between them. CDR3 length: 17 residues. The DNA of the CDR3 is TGTGCCTGGAGTGTGAGGGACTCCACAGAGTCGACCTACGAGCAGTACTTC. Translation gives CAWSVRDSTESTYEQYF.

V usage is TRBV4-1 and J usage is TRBJ2-7; no firm D call. With 4 bases removed from V and 3 bases from J, the gap between germline ends came to 16 bases. Germline V gene lookup returns CDR1 MGHRA and CDR2 YSYEKL. The CDR3 covers 15 residues. The DNA for the CDR3 is TGCGCCAGCAGCCGAGAGCCCGGTCCCCTCTACGAGCAGTACTTC. Translated, it gives CASSREPGPLYEQYF.

As regards this clone: The junction differs from germline at one of its ends, possibly a read error. The chain has TRBV27 and TRBJ2-1, with 9 bases that match TRBD2. Germline V gives CDR1 MNHEY, CDR2 SMNVEV (reference sequence). The CDR3 has 14 residues. In DNA form, the CDR3 reads TGTGCCAGCAGTTTTGGAGGAGCGGGAGGTCGGTTCCTCTTC. Translated, it gives CASSFGGAGGRFLF.

This sequence joins TRBV27 and TRBJ2-3; no reliable D call. The V end was cut by 4 bases, the J end by 5 bases, with 7 bases between. The CDR3 covers 12 residues. The germline CDR1 and CDR2 sequences are MNHEY and SMNVEV (reference sequence). CDR3 loop: CASSSLLDTQYF. The CDR3, as DNA: TGTGCCAGCAGTTCCCTTTTAGATACGCAGTATTTT.

This clone was observed a few times. CDR3 amino acids: CASSQGVNTEAFF. CDR3 nucleotide sequence: TGTGCCAGCAGCCAGGGCGTGAACACTGAAGCTTTCTTT. The gene calls are TRBV4-2 and TRBJ1-1, with D unclear. The CDR3 sequence is 13 residues long. The germline V gene has CDR1 LGHNA and CDR2 YNFKEQ. Trimming cost V 3 bases and J 0 bases, with 5 bases left between them.

This chain uses TRBV5-1 with TRBJ2-7; weak D call: TRBD2 (5 bases). The length of the CDR3 is 15 residues. The germline V gene encodes CDR1 SGHRS and CDR2 YFSETQ. Trimming stripped 0 bases from V and 3 bases from J, with 13 bases between. The CDR3 DNA sequence: TGCGCCAGCAGCTTGGTGGAGGACGGACTCTACGAGCAGTACTTC. This gives the protein CASSLVEDGLYEQYF.

V and J are TRBV4-1 and TRBJ1-1; TRBD1 matches at 8 bases. Germline V gene data show CDR1 as MGHRA and CDR2 as YSYEKL. Unmatched junction bases numbered 1, after V lost 4 bases and J lost 3 bases. This CDR3 spans 13 amino acids. The CDR3 region has the DNA TGCGCCAGCAGCCCGGACAGGGACACTGAAGCTTTCTTT. Its translation is CASSPDRDTEAFF.

The rearrangement joins TRBV7-2 to TRBJ2-7; D is possibly TRBD2 (6 bases). Germline-derived CDR1 and CDR2 are SGHTA and FQGNSA. V lost 3 bases, J lost 5 bases, and 8 bases lay in between. The CDR3 is 12 residues long. CDR3 sequence: CASSLGLNEQYF. The CDR3 nucleotides read TGTGCCAGCAGCTTGGGACTCAACGAGCAGTACTTC.

J is TRBJ2-7 and V is TRBV5-6; a weak D match, TRBD2 (6 bases). The CDR3 contains 13 residues. Germline V gene sequence: CDR1 SGHDT, CDR2 YYEEEE. Trimming pared 4 bases from V and 9 bases from J, leaving 17 bases between. The CDR3 is CASSRLDWIGQYF. In DNA form, the CDR3 reads TGTGCCAGCAGCCGACTAGATTGGATAGGGCAGTACTTC.

The chain links TRBV9 to TRBJ2-1; tentatively, D is TRBD2 (6 bases). V lost 4 bases, J lost 7 bases, and 12 bases lay in between. Germline V CDR1 and CDR2: SGDLS, YYNGEE. This CDR3 spans 13 amino acids. CDR3 in amino acids: CASSPGVGNEQFF. CDR3 nucleotide sequence: TGTGCCAGCAGCCCGGGGGTGGGGAATGAGCAGTTCTTC.

The rearrangement joins TRBV9 to TRBJ1-1; D gene unclear. This CDR3 comprises 13 residues. The germline V gene has CDR1 SGDLS and CDR2 YYNGEE. V was trimmed by 3 bases and J by 1 base, leaving 7 bases between them. CDR3 in DNA: TGTGCCAGCAGCGCAGCAGGGAACACTGAAGCTTTCTTT. Translation: CASSAAGNTEAFF.

This chain joins TRBV7-9 and TRBJ2-1, with TRBD2 matching 12 bases. V lost 5 bases and J lost 16; bases outside the gene matches: 6. Germline V gene lookup returns CDR1 SEHNR and CDR2 FQNEAQ (reference sequence). The CDR3 has 12 amino acids. Written as DNA, the CDR3 is TGTGCCAGCAGCAGACTAGCGGGAGTCTGTTTCTTC. Its translation: CASSRLAGVCFF.

This sequence joins TRBV7-2 and TRBJ2-7, with D unclear. The CDR3 length is 15 residues. The V gene's germline CDR1 is SGHTA and CDR2 FQGNSA. With 6 bases removed from V and 0 bases from J, the gap between germline ends came to 15 bases. In DNA, the CDR3 is TGTGCCAGCAGTCCAGGCCCCTCGAGCTCCTACGAGCAGTACTTC. The encoded protein is CASSPGPSSSYEQYF.

This clone was seen once. The chain uses TRBV11-2 and TRBJ2-7; 8 bases map to TRBD2. In germline, CDR1 is SGHAT, CDR2 FQNNGV. The CDR3 has 15 residues. V gave up 7 bases and J gave up 2 bases; unmatched junction bases: 10. CDR3 DNA sequence: TGTGCCAGCAACACCTTGGGCGGGGGGACCTACGAGCAGTACTTC. Its protein is CASNTLGGGTYEQYF.